This T cell receptor beta chain emerged from a study of shared clonotypes between healthy human individuals. Produced via immunoSEQ multiplex PCR; TCRdb's table is partial and in-frame only. The table shows about 1.9 million clones, with about 94% occurring only once. Cells designated naive CD8 were CD45RO-negative and were positively selected for CCR7, with terminally differentiated effector memory CD45RA+ cells excluded. Germline V gene lookup returns CDR1 KGHSH and CDR2 LQKENI. The V end lost 2 bases, the J end lost 0 bases, and 10 bases lay between the germline ends. CDR3 size: 15 residues. Sample: naive CD8+ T cells from PBMCs. This receptor was obtained from a young man in good health. Some clones in this sample may be carry-over from other donors' samples. This chain connects TRBV18 to TRBJ1-1; a possible D gene is TRBD1 (6 bases). CDR3 in DNA: TGTGCCAGCTCACCAAGGGGGGTCATGAACACTGAAGCTTTCTTT. Protein sequence: CASSPRGVMNTEAFF.